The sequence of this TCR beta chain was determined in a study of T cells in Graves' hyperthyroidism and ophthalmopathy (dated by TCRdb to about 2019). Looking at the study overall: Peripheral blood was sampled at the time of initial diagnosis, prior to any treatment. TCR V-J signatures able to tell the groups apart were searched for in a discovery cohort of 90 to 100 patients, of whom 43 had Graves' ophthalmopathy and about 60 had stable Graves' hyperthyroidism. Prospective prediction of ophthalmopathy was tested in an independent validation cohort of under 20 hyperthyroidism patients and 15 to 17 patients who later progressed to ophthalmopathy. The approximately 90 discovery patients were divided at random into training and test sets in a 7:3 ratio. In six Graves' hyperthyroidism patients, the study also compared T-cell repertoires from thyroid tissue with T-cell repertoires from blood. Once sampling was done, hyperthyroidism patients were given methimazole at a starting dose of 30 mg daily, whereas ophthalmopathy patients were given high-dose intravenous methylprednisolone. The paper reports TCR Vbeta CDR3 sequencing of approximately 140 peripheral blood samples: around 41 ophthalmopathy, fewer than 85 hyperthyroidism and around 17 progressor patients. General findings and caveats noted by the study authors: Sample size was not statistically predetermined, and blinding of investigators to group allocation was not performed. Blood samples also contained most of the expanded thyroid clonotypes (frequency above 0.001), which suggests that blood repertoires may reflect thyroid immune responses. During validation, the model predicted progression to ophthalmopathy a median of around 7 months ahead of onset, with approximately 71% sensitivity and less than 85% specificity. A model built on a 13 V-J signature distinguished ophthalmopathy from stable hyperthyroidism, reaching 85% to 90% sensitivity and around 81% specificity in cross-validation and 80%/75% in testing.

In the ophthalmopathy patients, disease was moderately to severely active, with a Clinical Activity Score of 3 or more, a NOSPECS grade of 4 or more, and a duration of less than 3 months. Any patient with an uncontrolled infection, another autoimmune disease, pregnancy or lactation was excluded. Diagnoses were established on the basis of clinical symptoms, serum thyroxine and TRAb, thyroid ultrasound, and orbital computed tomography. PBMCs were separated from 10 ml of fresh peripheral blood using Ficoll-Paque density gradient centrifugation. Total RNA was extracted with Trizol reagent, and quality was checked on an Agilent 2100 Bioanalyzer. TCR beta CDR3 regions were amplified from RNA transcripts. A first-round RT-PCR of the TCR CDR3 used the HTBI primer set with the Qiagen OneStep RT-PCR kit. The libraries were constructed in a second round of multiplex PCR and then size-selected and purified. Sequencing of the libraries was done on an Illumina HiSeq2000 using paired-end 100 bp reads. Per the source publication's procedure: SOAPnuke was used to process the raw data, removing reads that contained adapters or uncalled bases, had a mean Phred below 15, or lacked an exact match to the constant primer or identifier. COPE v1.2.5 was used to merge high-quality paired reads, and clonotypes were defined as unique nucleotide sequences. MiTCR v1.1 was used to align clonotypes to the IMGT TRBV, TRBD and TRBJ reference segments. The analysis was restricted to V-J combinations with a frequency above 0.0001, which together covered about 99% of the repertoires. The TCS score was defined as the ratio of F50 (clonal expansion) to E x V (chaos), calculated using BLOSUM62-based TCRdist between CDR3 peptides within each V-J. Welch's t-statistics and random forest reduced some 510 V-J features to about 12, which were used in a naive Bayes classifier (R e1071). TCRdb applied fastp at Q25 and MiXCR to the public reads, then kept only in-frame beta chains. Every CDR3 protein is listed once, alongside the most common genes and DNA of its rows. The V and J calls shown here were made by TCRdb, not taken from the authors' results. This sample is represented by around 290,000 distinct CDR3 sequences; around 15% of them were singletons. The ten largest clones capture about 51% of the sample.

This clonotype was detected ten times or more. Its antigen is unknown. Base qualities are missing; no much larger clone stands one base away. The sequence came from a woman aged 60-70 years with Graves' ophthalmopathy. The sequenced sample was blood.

Read as DNA, the sequence is TGCGCCAGCAGTAGTACTACTATGAACACTGAAGCTTTCTTT. Translated, it reads CASSSTTMNTEAFF. The sequence links TRBV10-2 to TRBJ1-1; the D gene remains uncertain. From a lookup of the germline V gene, CDR1 and CDR2 are WSHSY and SAAADI. The CDR3, from cysteine to phenylalanine, totals 14 residues. CDR3 DNA is the only sequence kept; it has 42 bases, read in frame from the first base. The germline ends are 10 bases apart after V is trimmed by 5 bases and J by 0 bases.